This entry features one T cell receptor (beta chain) sequence. This clonotype has ten or more counts. The target of this receptor is not known. No base-level quality is on record; no much larger clone is a single base apart. V is cut by 0 bases and J by 6 bases, and the space between the germline ends is 11 bases. As encoded in the germline V gene, CDR1 is LGHNA while CDR2 is YNFKEQ. From the cysteine up to the phenylalanine, the CDR3 has a length of 15 residues. The read is trimmed to its CDR3 DNA, 45 bases read in frame from base 1. Sample treatment or condition, as interpreted from the label and publication: allogeneic hematopoietic cell transplantation with graft depleted of TCRalphabeta T cells and CD19 B cells. The children who served as transplant recipients had been given grafts of TCRalphabeta/CD19-depleted allogeneic hematopoietic cells. The source of the sample is a study of T-cell reconstitution after alpha-beta-depleted transplantation in children (TCRdb year 2016). General notes on the study: Using TCR repertoire profiling, the study followed T-cell immune reconstitution in a quantitative way in children after TCRalphabeta/CD19-depleted allogeneic hematopoietic cell transplantation.

Overall study outcomes, separate from this receptor: In some patients, the high TCRbeta diversity seen at day 60 was put down to recipient T cells and intrathymic progenitors that had survived conditioning. About two months after transplant, the apparently early recovery of alphabetaT-cell counts reportedly depended on just several hundred clones that had expanded rapidly and came from non-depleted graft cells. Over subsequent months, a decline in hyperexpanded clone frequencies was noted, and after one year, T-cell counts and TCRbeta diversity were mostly ascribed to newly produced T cells.

Receptors were amplified or captured by PCR. Sequenced using an Illumina HiSeq 2500. To normalize quantification of the TCRbeta repertoire, the TCR libraries were built with molecular barcoding that relied on unique molecular identifiers. TCRdb applied fastp at Q25 and MiXCR to the public reads, then kept only in-frame beta chains. For every CDR3 protein sequence, its rows merge into one entry that carries the most common genes and DNA. The sample yields about 240,000 distinct CDR3 sequences; about 25% were counted once. Clones ranked in the top ten supply about 2.8% of the sample. The TCR sequence derives from a girl between 2 and 10 years old with Fanconi anemia, due to receive a stem cell transplant. This chain joins TRBV4-2 to TRBJ2-2; tentative D gene TRBD2, with 6 bases matching. This material consisted of PBMCs, taken before TCRalphabeta/CD19-depleted stem cell transplant. The sequence in DNA is TGTGCCAGCAGCCAAGATTGGAGGGGTTCCGGGGAGCTGTTTTTT. It encodes CASSQDWRGSGELFF.